Below are 25 T cell receptor beta chains sequenced from a single sample in a study of OX40 agonist ivuxolimab in advanced cancers. The repertoire was sequenced with immunoSEQ multiplex PCR; TCRdb's copy has only in-frame clones and lacks some. The sample yields around 70,000 clones, more than 75% seen once. The sample consisted of CD4+ or CD8+ T cells sorted from blood, taken in a trial of the OX40 agonist ivuxolimab. Receptors originate from an adult with an advanced solid tumor such as melanoma, head and neck, liver or kidney cancer.

This chain connects TRBV4-1 to TRBJ1-1; TRBD1 aligns across 7 bases. CDR1 is MGHRA, CDR2 YSYEKL, per germline. V was clipped by 1 base and J by 1 base; unmatched bases: 9. This CDR3 is 17 amino acids long. CDR3 sequence (DNA): TGCGCCAGCAGCCAAGCCAACTTGGGACAGCCGAACACTGAAGCTTTCTTT. The encoded protein is CASSQANLGQPNTEAFF.

About this clone itself: A junction boundary mismatches the germline segment, possibly from a read error. This chain connects TRBV5-6 to TRBJ2-1; either TRBD1 or TRBD2 may fit D (6 bases each). This CDR3 comprises 16 residues. Germline CDR1 reads SGHDT; CDR2 reads YYEEEE. As DNA, the CDR3 is TGTGCCAGCACCTTGACGGGGGCCAACTCCTACAATGAGCAGTTCTTC. Its protein is CASTLTGANSYNEQFF. Looking up the rest from reference TRBV5-6 and TRBJ2-1 gives the full variable domain: DAGVTQSPTHLIKTRGQQVTLRCSPKSGHDTVSWYQQALGQGPQFIFQYYEEEERQRGNFPDRFSGHQFPNYSSELNVNALLLGDSALYLCASTLTGANSYNEQFFGPGTRLTVL.

Notes on this clone: A read error may produce the germline difference seen at one junction end. The CDR3 bases are TGTGCCAGCAGCTTAGTGACTAGCGGCTCCCACGAGCAGTACTTC. This gives the protein CASSLVTSGSHEQYF. The V gene is TRBV11-3, the J gene TRBJ2-7; the match to TRBD2 covers 9 bases. Germline V lookup: CDR1 SGHNT, CDR2 YENEEA. The CDR3 loop spans 15 amino acids.

The chain carries TRBV7-9 and TRBJ2-5; no definite D call. CDR1 is SEHNR, CDR2 FQNEAQ, per germline (reference sequence). The CDR3 length is 12 residues. The V gene lost 6 bases and the J gene lost 5 bases, with 10 bases spanning the gap. The CDR3 nucleotides are TGTGCCAGCAGTCCTATCAGGGAGACCCAGTACTTC. Residues: CASSPIRETQYF.

V is TRBV30 and J is TRBJ1-6, with TRBD1 as a possible D gene (5 bases). This CDR3 has 16 residues. V was shortened by 8 bases and J by 0 bases, with 17 bases between the two germline ends. The germline CDR1 and CDR2 sequences are GTSNPN and SVGIG (reference sequence). CDR3 bases: TGTGCCGTCTCCGGCGGGGCGAGCTCCTATAATTCACCCCTCCACTTT. Translation: CAVSGGASSYNSPLHF.

The chain couples TRBV5-1 to TRBJ1-1, with D hard to call. The V end was cut by 0 bases, the J end by 6 bases, with 12 bases between. Germline CDR1 is SGHRS and CDR2 is YFSETQ. This CDR3 is 14 amino acids long. CDR3 sequence (DNA): TGCGCCAGCAGCTTGGATTGGAGTAACGCTGAAGCTTTCTTT. Translated: CASSLDWSNAEAFF.

The CDR3 DNA is TGTGCCAGCAGCCCCCTGGGGCTACTTTACAATGAGCAGTTCTTC. Protein: CASSPLGLLYNEQFF. The V gene is TRBV9, the J gene TRBJ2-1, with D perhaps matching TRBD1 (5 bases). Trimming pared 4 bases from V and 4 bases from J, leaving 15 bases between. The CDR3 length is 15 residues. From germline, CDR1 is SGDLS and CDR2 YYNGEE.

This chain links TRBV6-6 with TRBJ2-2; 7 bases agree with TRBD2. Trimming at V came to 8 bases and at J to 6 bases, leaving 9 bases not matched to a gene. Germline V gene sequence: CDR1 MNHNY, CDR2 SVGAGI (reference sequence). The CDR3 spans 14 residues. In nucleotides, the CDR3 is TGTGCCAGCGGCCAGAGGGAGGGCCCCGGGGAGCTGTTTTTT. It translates to CASGQREGPGELFF.

The chain is built from TRBV7-9 and TRBJ2-6; 7 nucleotides line up with TRBD1. The length of the CDR3 is 15 residues. Per germline, CDR1 SEHNR and CDR2 FQNEAQ (reference sequence). The V segment lost 2 bases and the J segment 4 bases; nucleotides outside the gene matches: 2. CDR3 amino acids: CASSLRGRGANVLTF. CDR3 coding DNA: TGTGCCAGCAGCTTAAGGGGGCGCGGGGCCAACGTCCTGACTTTC.

The rearrangement links TRBV6-1 to TRBJ1-6; 10 bases map to TRBD1. The germline CDR1 and CDR2 sequences are MNHNS and SASEGT. The CDR3 length is 14 residues. Germline trimming cut 4 bases from V and 10 bases from J; bases unmatched to any gene: 4. CDR3 region: CASSARDRGSPLHF. The CDR3 bases are TGTGCCAGCAGTGCAAGGGACAGGGGATCACCCCTCCACTTT.

For the CDR3, the DNA is TGTGCCAGCAGCTTCATTGATGGGGAACGTTCACCCCTCCACTTT. Translated: CASSFIDGERSPLHF. V and J are TRBV11-2 and TRBJ1-6; the D is unclear. The CDR3 has 15 amino acids. The germline CDR1 and CDR2 sequences are SGHAT and FQNNGV. The germline V and J ends were trimmed by 3 bases and 9 bases, with 15 bases remaining between them.

This chain joins TRBV5-6 and TRBJ2-1, with D perhaps TRBD1 (6 bases). Germline V gives CDR1 SGHDT, CDR2 YYEEEE. The CDR3 has 15 amino acids. V lost 2 bases to trimming and J lost 6 bases, with 15 bases between them. For the CDR3, the DNA is TGTGCCAGCAGCTTTCTTTCACAGGGTTTCAATGAGCAGTTCTTC. Protein sequence: CASSFLSQGFNEQFF. Full variable domain (outside the CDR3, taken from reference TRBV5-6 and TRBJ2-1): DAGVTQSPTHLIKTRGQQVTLRCSPKSGHDTVSWYQQALGQGPQFIFQYYEEEERQRGNFPDRFSGHQFPNYSSELNVNALLLGDSALYLCASSFLSQGFNEQFFGPGTRLTVL.

The chain couples TRBV6-5 to TRBJ1-2; the match to TRBD1 covers 7 bases. After removal of 2 bases from V and 4 bases from J, the junction contained 4 bases not matched to a gene. The CDR3 loop spans 14 amino acids. In germline, CDR1 is MNHEY, CDR2 SVGAGI. CDR3 DNA sequence: TGTGCCAGCAGTTACCTCCGGGACAGCTATGGCTACACCTTC. Protein product: CASSYLRDSYGYTF.

On this clone: Other DNA variants within this sample encode the same CDR3. The chain is built from TRBV4-3 and TRBJ2-7, with no clear D. CDR3 size: 15 residues. Germline V gene data show CDR1 as LGHNA and CDR2 as YSLEER. The V end lost 1 base, the J end lost 0 bases, and 10 bases lay between the germline ends. The CDR3 protein is CASSQVGGSSYEQYF. The CDR3, as DNA: TGCGCCAGCAGCCAAGTCGGCGGCTCCTCCTACGAGCAGTACTTC.

This chain uses TRBV6-5 with TRBJ2-7, with unresolved D. Germline CDR1 MNHEY, CDR2 SVGAGI. The V end was cut by 5 bases, the J end by 0 bases, with 5 bases between. This CDR3 spans 12 amino acids. The DNA for the CDR3 is TGTGCCAGCAGTCGGAGCTCCTACGAGCAGTACTTC. Translation gives CASSRSSYEQYF.

The rearrangement links TRBV7-6 to TRBJ2-7; unclear D gene. The CDR3 length is 12 residues. Trimming pared 6 bases from V and 1 base from J, leaving 7 bases between. Germline lookup yields CDR1 SGHVS and CDR2 FNYEAQ. The CDR3 region is CASSDSSYEQYF. CDR3 nucleotides: TGTGCCAGCAGTGACTCATCCTACGAGCAGTACTTC.

V usage is TRBV7-9 and J usage is TRBJ1-2, with D uncertain. The CDR3 is 13 amino acids. The V end lost 3 bases, the J end lost 2 bases, and 7 bases lay between the germline ends. Germline V gives CDR1 SEHNR, CDR2 FQNEAQ (reference sequence). CDR3 coding DNA: TGTGCCAGCAGCTTCGCCCTGAACTATGGCTACACCTTC. Translating gives CASSFALNYGYTF.

The gene calls are TRBV27 and TRBJ1-2; D ambiguous. The CDR3 sequence is 13 residues long. Germline V gene sequence: CDR1 MNHEY, CDR2 SMNVEV (reference sequence). V lost 2 bases and J 2 bases, leaving 6 bases between the germline ends. The CDR3 region has the DNA TGTGCCAGCAGTTTAAGGGCCAACTATGGCTACACCTTC. It encodes CASSLRANYGYTF.

The rearrangement joins TRBV11-3 to TRBJ2-3; D is perhaps TRBD1 (6 bases). Trimming took off 5 bases at V and 7 bases at J, with 16 bases between the two ends. CDR3 length: 14 residues. Germline V CDR1 and CDR2: SGHNT, YENEEA. This CDR3 is CASSHRDIRNTQYF. The CDR3, as DNA: TGTGCCAGCAGCCACCGGGACATAAGGAATACGCAGTATTTT.

The chain is built from TRBV30 and TRBJ1-2; 8 positions agree with TRBD1. Per germline, CDR1 GTSNPN and CDR2 SVGIG (reference sequence). The CDR3 length is 14 residues. J lost 3 bases, V lost 4 bases, and 7 bases had no gene match. The CDR3 DNA sequence: TGTGCCTGGAAACCTCAGGGGGCACACTATGGCTACACCTTC. It codes for CAWKPQGAHYGYTF. Supplemented by reference TRBV30 and TRBJ1-2, the full variable domain reads SQTIHQWPATLVQPVGSPLSLECTVEGTSNPNLYWYRQAAGRGLQLLFYSVGIGQISSEVPQNLSASRPQDRQFILSSKKLLLSDSGFYLCAWKPQGAHYGYTFGSGTRLTVV.

The V gene is TRBV5-6, the J gene TRBJ2-7; 9 nucleotides match TRBD1. Germline loops: CDR1 SGHDT, CDR2 YYEEEE. This CDR3 has 13 residues. After removal of 3 bases from V and 3 bases from J, the junction contained 1 base not matched to a gene. CDR3 residues: CASSWGQGYEQYF. For the CDR3, the DNA is TGTGCCAGCAGCTGGGGACAGGGCTACGAGCAGTACTTC.

The chain is built from TRBV6-1 and TRBJ2-7; the match to TRBD1 covers 8 bases. Germline V CDR1 and CDR2: MNHNS, SASEGT. The CDR3 length is 14 residues. Unmatched junction bases numbered 6, after V lost 6 bases and J lost 2 bases. The CDR3 DNA reads TGTGCCAGCAGCCCAGGGGGCTATCCCTACGAGCAGTACTTC. Encoded protein: CASSPGGYPYEQYF.

This chain links TRBV7-2 with TRBJ2-7; a weak D match, TRBD2 (5 bases). Trimming took 5 bases from V and 2 from J, leaving 19 bases between them. The germline V gene encodes CDR1 SGHTA and CDR2 FQGNSA. The CDR3 has 16 amino acids. CDR3 sequence (DNA): TGTGCCAGCAGCCCCCTTTTGGGAGTGACTCCCTACGAGCAGTACTTC. This encodes CASSPLLGVTPYEQYF.

The chain has TRBV29-1 and TRBJ1-4; TRBD1 is a possible D gene (5 bases). In germline, CDR1 is SQVTM, CDR2 ANQGSEA. This CDR3 has 13 amino acids. Between the trimmed V and J ends, which lost 3 bases and 5 bases, there was a span of 10 bases. The CDR3 spells CSVEGLNNEKLFF. The CDR3 nucleotides are TGCAGCGTTGAGGGACTGAACAATGAAAAACTGTTTTTT.

The chain uses TRBV6-1 and TRBJ1-2; 8 positions agree with TRBD1. CDR3 length: 14 amino acids. With V trimmed by 2 bases and J by 4 bases, 3 bases remained unmatched. Germline values: CDR1 MNHNS, CDR2 SASEGT. The CDR3, as DNA: TGTGCCAGCAGTGAACAGGACAGGGTCTATGGCTACACCTTC. Translation: CASSEQDRVYGYTF.